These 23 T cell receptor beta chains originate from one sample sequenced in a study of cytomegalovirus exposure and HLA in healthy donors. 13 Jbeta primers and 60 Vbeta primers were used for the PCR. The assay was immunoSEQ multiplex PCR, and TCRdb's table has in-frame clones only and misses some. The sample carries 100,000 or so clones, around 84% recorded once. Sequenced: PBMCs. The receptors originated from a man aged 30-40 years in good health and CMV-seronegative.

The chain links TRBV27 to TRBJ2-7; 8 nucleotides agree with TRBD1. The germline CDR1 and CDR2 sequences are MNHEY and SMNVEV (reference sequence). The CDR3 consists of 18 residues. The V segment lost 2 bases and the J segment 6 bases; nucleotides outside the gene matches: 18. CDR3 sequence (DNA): TGTGCCAGCAGTTTACTGAGGTGGGACAGGCAAATAACGGGCGAGCAGTACTTC. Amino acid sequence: CASSLLRWDRQITGEQYF.

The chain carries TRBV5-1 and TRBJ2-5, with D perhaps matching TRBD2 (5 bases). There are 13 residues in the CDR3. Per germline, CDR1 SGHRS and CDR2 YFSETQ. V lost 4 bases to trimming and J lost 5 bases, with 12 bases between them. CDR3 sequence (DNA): TGCGCCAGCAGCCGAGGGAATTCGGAGACCCAGTACTTC. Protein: CASSRGNSETQYF. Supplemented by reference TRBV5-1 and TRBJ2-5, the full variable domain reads KAGVTQTPRYLIKTRGQQVTLSCSPISGHRSVSWYQQTPGQGLQFLFEYFSETQRNKGNFPGRFSGRQFSNSRSEMNVSTLELGDSALYLCASSRGNSETQYFGPGTRLLVL.

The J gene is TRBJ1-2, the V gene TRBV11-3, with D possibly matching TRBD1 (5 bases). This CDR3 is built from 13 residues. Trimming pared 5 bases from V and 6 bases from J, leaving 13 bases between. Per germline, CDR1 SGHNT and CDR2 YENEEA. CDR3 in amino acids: CASSTTGSDGYTF. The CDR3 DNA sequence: TGTGCCAGCAGCACTACAGGATCGGATGGCTACACCTTC.

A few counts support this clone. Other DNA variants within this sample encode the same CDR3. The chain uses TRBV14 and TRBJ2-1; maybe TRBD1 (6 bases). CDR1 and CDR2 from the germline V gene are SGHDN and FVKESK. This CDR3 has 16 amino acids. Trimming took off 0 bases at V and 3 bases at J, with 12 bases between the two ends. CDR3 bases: TGTGCCAGCAGCCAAGACCCCGCGGACAGCTACAATGAGCAGTTCTTC. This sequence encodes CASSQDPADSYNEQFF.

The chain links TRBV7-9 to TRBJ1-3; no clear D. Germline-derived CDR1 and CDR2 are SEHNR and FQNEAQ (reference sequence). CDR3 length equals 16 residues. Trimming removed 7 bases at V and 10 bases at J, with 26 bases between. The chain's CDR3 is CASKIKAGGRPGTIYF. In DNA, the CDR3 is TGTGCCAGCAAGATCAAGGCAGGCGGCCGGCCGGGAACCATATATTTT.

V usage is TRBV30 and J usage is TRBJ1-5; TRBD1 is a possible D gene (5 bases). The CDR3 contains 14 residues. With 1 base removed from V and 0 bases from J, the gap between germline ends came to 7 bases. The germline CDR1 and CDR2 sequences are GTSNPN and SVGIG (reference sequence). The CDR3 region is CAWSGDFSNQPQHF. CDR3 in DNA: TGTGCCTGGAGTGGGGACTTTAGCAATCAGCCCCAGCATTTT.

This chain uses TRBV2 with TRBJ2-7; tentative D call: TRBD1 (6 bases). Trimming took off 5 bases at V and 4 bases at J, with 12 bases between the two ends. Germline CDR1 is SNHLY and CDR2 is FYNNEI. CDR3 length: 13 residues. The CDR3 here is CASSRDKGYEQYF. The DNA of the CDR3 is TGTGCCAGCAGTCGGGACAAAGGATACGAGCAGTACTTC.

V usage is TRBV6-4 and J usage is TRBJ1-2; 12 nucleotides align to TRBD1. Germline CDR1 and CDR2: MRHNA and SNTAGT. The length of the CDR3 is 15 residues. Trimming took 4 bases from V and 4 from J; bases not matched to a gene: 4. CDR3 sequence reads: CASSGGQGATYGYTF. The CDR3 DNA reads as TGTGCCAGCAGTGGGGGACAGGGGGCGACCTATGGCTACACCTTC.

The CDR3 DNA reads as TGTGCCAGCAGTGACGTACGCGGGCTGCCCCAGCATTTT. It codes for CASSDVRGLPQHF. The V and J genes are TRBV25-1 and TRBJ1-5; D gene ambiguous. V lost 3 bases, J lost 9 bases, and 12 bases lay in between. There are 13 residues in the CDR3. Germline V gene sequence: CDR1 MGHDK, CDR2 SYGVNS. Together with reference TRBV25-1 and TRBJ1-5, the CDR3 gives the full variable domain: EADIYQTPRYLVIGTGKKITLECSQTMGHDKMYWYQQDPGMELHLIHYSYGVNSTEKGDLSSESTVSRIRTEHFPLTLESARPSHTSQYLCASSDVRGLPQHFGDGTRLSIL.

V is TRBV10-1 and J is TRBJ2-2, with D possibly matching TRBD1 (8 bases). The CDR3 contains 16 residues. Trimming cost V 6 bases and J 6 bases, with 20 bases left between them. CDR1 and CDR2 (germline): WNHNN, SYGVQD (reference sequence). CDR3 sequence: CASSGRGTGGSGELFF. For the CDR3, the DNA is TGCGCCAGCAGCGGGCGGGGGACAGGTGGATCCGGGGAGCTGTTTTTT.

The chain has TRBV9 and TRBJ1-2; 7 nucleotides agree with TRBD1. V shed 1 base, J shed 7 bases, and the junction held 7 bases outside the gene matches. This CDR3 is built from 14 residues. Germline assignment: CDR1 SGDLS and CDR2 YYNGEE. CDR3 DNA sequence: TGTGCCAGCAGCGTATTGACAGGGATCGGTGGCTACACCTTC. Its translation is CASSVLTGIGGYTF.

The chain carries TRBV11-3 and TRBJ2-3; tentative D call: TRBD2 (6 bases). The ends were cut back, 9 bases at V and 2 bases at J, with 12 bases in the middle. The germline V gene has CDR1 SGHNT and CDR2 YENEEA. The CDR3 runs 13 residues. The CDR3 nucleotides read TGTGCCAGTGGCGGGCGGGACACAGATACGCAGTATTTT. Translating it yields CASGGRDTDTQYF.

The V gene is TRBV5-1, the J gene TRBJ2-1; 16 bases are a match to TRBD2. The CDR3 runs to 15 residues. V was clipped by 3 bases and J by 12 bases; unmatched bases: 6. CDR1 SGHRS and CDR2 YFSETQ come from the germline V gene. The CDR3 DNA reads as TGCGCCAGCAGCTCGGGGACTAGCGGGGGGGAAGGGCAGTTCTTC. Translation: CASSSGTSGGEGQFF.

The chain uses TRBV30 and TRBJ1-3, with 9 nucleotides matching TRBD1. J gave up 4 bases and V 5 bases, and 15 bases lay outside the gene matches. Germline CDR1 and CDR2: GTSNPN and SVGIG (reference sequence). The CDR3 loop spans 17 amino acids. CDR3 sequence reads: CAWSGTGSLYSGNTIYF. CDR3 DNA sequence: TGTGCCTGGTCCGGGACAGGGTCATTATACTCAGGAAACACCATATATTTT.

CDR3 DNA: TGTGCCAGCAGCTTAGACCAGGGGAGTGGCAATCAGCCCCAGCATTTT. Its protein is CASSLDQGSGNQPQHF. V gene TRBV7-9 combines with J gene TRBJ1-5, with D maybe TRBD1 (6 bases). The V end was cut by 1 base, the J end by 2 bases, with 12 bases between. Germline V gives CDR1 SEHNR, CDR2 FQNEAQ (reference sequence). CDR3 length: 16 amino acids.

The CDR3 protein is CASSGGTDTQYF. As DNA, the CDR3 is TGTGCCAGTAGTGGAGGCACAGATACGCAGTATTTT. The chain combines TRBV6-5 with TRBJ2-3; D is unresolved. The CDR3 is 12 residues long. V lost 9 bases and J 1 base, leaving 8 bases between the germline ends. Germline V gives CDR1 MNHEY, CDR2 SVGAGI.

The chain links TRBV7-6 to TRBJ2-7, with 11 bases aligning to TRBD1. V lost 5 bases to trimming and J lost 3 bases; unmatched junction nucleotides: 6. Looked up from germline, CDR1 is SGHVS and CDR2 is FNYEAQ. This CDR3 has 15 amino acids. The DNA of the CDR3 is TGTGCCAGCAGCACCCGGACAGGGGGCCGCTACGAGCAGTACTTC. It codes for CASSTRTGGRYEQYF.

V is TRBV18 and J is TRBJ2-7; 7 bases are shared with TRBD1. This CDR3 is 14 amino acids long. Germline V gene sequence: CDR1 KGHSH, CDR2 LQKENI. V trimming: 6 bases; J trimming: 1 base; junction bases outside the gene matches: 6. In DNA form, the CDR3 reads TGTGCCAGCTCGGGAAGACAGGGTTCCTACGAGCAGTACTTC. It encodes CASSGRQGSYEQYF.

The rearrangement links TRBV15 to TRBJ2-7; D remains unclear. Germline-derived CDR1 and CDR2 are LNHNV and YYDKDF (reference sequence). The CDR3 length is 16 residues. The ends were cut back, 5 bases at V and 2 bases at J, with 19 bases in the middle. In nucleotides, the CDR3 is TGTGCCACCAGCCAGGCCCCCTGGCGCACAACCTACGAGCAGTACTTC. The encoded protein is CATSQAPWRTTYEQYF.

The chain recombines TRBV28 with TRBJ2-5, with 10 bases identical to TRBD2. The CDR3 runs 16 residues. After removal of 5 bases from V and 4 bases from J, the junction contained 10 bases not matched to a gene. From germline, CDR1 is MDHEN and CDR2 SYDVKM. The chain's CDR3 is CASSPRTSGGGETQYF. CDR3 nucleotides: TGTGCCAGCAGTCCCCGGACTAGCGGAGGGGGAGAGACCCAGTACTTC.

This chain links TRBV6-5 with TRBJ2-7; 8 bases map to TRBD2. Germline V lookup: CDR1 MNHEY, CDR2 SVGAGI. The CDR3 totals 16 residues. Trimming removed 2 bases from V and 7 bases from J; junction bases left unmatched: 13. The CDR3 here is CASSYPFGGGLGEQYF. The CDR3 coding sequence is TGTGCCAGCAGTTACCCATTTGGCGGGGGGCTCGGAGAGCAGTACTTC.

The CDR3 nucleotides read TGTGCCAGCAGCTTAGATGGATTTTACAGTCGTCCGTTTTTT. Translated: CASSLDGFYSRPFF. The chain links TRBV11-2 to TRBJ1-4; D ambiguous. This CDR3 is built from 14 residues. Trimming removed 0 bases from V and 16 bases from J, with 18 bases in between. From germline, CDR1 is SGHAT and CDR2 FQNNGV.

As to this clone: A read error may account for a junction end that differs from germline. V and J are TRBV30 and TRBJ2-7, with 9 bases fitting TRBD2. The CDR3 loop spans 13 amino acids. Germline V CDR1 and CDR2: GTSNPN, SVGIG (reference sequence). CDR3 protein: CAGSASGNYEQYF. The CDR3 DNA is TGTGCCGGGAGTGCTAGCGGGAACTACGAGCAGTACTTC.